The 16 T cell receptor beta chains presented below share a single source sample, sequenced in a study of vaccination effects on CD4 cells after COVID-19. Their recognized antigens are unknown. Expansion of antigen-specific CD4+ T cells with viral peptide pools was carried out by the ViraFEST assay before sequencing. Subsequent to roughly 9 days of culture, CD4+ T cells were isolated. None of these healthy vaccinees had been infected with SARS-CoV-2 before vaccination. Data came from immunoSEQ multiplex PCR; TCRdb stores just in-frame clones and leaves some out. The data show about 73,000 clones, 78% seen once. The material was CD4+ T cells from PBMCs cultured with SARS-CoV-2 spike peptides, obtained before COVID-19 vaccination. Every receptor here comes from a human donor who received a COVID-19 vaccine.

This chain connects TRBV19 to TRBJ1-6; D unresolved. The ends were cut back, 3 bases at V and 0 bases at J, with 9 bases in the middle. The CDR3 extends over 16 amino acids. Germline assignment: CDR1 LNHDA and CDR2 SQIVND (reference sequence). In nucleotides, the CDR3 is TGTGCCAGTAGTATCGGTGGAAACTCCTATAATTCACCCCTCCACTTT. Translating gives CASSIGGNSYNSPLHF.

J is TRBJ1-3 and V is TRBV29-1, with unresolved D. The CDR3 spans 12 residues. V lost 6 bases and J lost 0, with 6 bases in between. The germline V gene encodes CDR1 SQVTM and CDR2 ANQGSEA. The CDR3 region has the DNA TGCAGCGTGGAGAGCTCTGGAAACACCATATATTTT. Protein product: CSVESSGNTIYF.

The V gene is TRBV5-6, the J gene TRBJ1-2, with a weak D call TRBD1 (6 bases). V lost 7 bases and J 4 bases, leaving 8 bases between the germline ends. The V gene's germline CDR1 is SGHDT and CDR2 YYEEEE. This CDR3 spans 11 amino acids. The CDR3 nucleotides are TGTGCCAGCGGGGGCGTCTATGGCTACACCTTC. Protein product: CASGGVYGYTF.

The chain combines TRBV10-2 with TRBJ1-4; the D is unclear. Germline lookup yields CDR1 WSHSY and CDR2 SAAADI. The CDR3 runs 13 residues. V was cut by 6 bases and J by 5 bases, with 10 bases left in between. CDR3 residues: CASRREANEKLFF. The CDR3 region has the DNA TGCGCCAGCAGGCGGGAGGCCAATGAAAAACTGTTTTTT.

The genes are TRBV6-5 and TRBJ1-4; no reliable D call. Germline CDR1 reads MNHEY; CDR2 reads SVGAGI. V was clipped by 0 bases and J by 8 bases, with 13 bases between them. The CDR3 loop spans 15 amino acids. The CDR3 reads CASSYSGLQREKLFF. CDR3 DNA: TGTGCCAGCAGTTACTCTGGACTCCAGAGGGAAAAACTGTTTTTT.

The rearrangement uses TRBV7-3 and TRBJ1-6, with D uncertain. Germline V gene lookup returns CDR1 SGHTA and CDR2 FQGTGA. This CDR3 spans 14 amino acids. Trimming took off 0 bases at V and 10 bases at J, with 10 bases between the two ends. CDR3 amino acids: CASSLTADASPLHF. Written as DNA, the CDR3 is TGTGCCAGCAGCTTAACGGCAGATGCGTCACCCCTCCACTTT.

The gene calls are TRBV20-1 and TRBJ1-5; D ambiguous. V was cut by 5 bases and J by 6 bases, with 8 bases left in between. Germline V lookup: CDR1 DFQATT, CDR2 SNEGSKA (reference sequence). This CDR3 contains 11 residues. Here the CDR3 reads CSAEGLQPQHF. The CDR3 coding sequence is TGCAGTGCTGAGGGCCTTCAGCCCCAGCATTTT.

This clone showed up just a few times. This rearrangement joins TRBV27 to TRBJ1-2, with 9 bases aligning to TRBD1. Per germline, CDR1 MNHEY and CDR2 SMNVEV (reference sequence). V shed 1 base, J shed 6 bases, and the junction held 9 bases outside the gene matches. This CDR3 spans 16 amino acids. The CDR3: CASSLFKGQGRDGYTF. In DNA form, the CDR3 reads TGTGCCAGCAGTTTATTCAAGGGACAGGGAAGGGATGGCTACACCTTC.

V is TRBV12-5 and J is TRBJ2-2, with 7 nucleotides matching TRBD1. The CDR3 totals 15 residues. With V trimmed by 2 bases and J by 1 base, 1 base remained unmatched. CDR1 LGHNT and CDR2 FRNRAP come from the germline V gene. The CDR3 DNA sequence: TGTGCTAGTGGTTTGAGGGGGCTGAACACCGGGGAGCTGTTTTTT. Translation gives CASGLRGLNTGELFF.

J is TRBJ2-2 and V is TRBV27; a weak D match, TRBD1 (6 bases). Germline CDR1 and CDR2: MNHEY and SMNVEV (reference sequence). V lost 2 bases and J 5 bases, leaving 12 bases between the germline ends. This CDR3 contains 15 residues. The CDR3 nucleotides read TGTGCCAGCAGTTTAGGCAGGGGTTTTACCGGGGAGCTGTTTTTT. Protein product: CASSLGRGFTGELFF.

V and J are TRBV5-1 and TRBJ2-1, with TRBD1 matching over 12 bases. V dropped 3 bases and J dropped 4; count of bases not matched to a gene: 8. Germline loops: CDR1 SGHRS, CDR2 YFSETQ. This CDR3 has 17 amino acids. The CDR3 reads CASSSGTGGRLYNEQFF. CDR3 nucleotide sequence: TGCGCCAGCAGCTCCGGGACAGGGGGCCGCTTATACAATGAGCAGTTCTTC.

The chain is built from TRBV25-1 and TRBJ1-1, with D perhaps matching TRBD1 (5 bases). V shed 6 bases and J shed 3 bases, with 8 bases lying between them. The CDR3 contains 12 residues. From germline, CDR1 is MGHDK and CDR2 SYGVNS. In DNA, the CDR3 is TGTGCCAGCAGCCAGACAGACACTGAAGCTTTCTTT. Amino acid sequence: CASSQTDTEAFF.

J is TRBJ2-7 and V is TRBV6-1; 9 nucleotides match TRBD1. V shed 0 bases, J shed 3 bases, and the junction held 3 bases outside the gene matches. The CDR3 is made up of 15 amino acids. CDR1 MNHNS and CDR2 SASEGT come from the germline V gene. This CDR3 reads CASSEAGTGYYEQYV. The CDR3 DNA reads TGTGCCAGCAGTGAAGCGGGGACAGGGTACTACGAGCAGTACGTC.

CDR3 coding DNA: TGTGCCAGCAGCTTGGGGGGACTAGCGGGGAATGAGCAGTTCTTC. As protein: CASSLGGLAGNEQFF. The genes are TRBV5-4 and TRBJ2-1; TRBD2 aligns across 13 bases. This CDR3 spans 15 amino acids. Germline values: CDR1 SGHNT, CDR2 YYREEE (reference sequence). With 0 bases clipped from V and 7 bases from J, the junction kept 1 base outside the gene matches.

Details on this clone: Other DNA sequences in this specimen translate into the identical CDR3. The chain combines TRBV3-1 (or the pseudogene TRBV3-2) with TRBJ1-1; D perhaps matches TRBD1 (5 bases). There are 14 residues in the CDR3. Germline V gives CDR1 LGHDT, CDR2 YNNKEL (reference sequence). Trimming took off 2 bases at V and 4 bases at J, with 11 bases between the two ends. This CDR3 is CASSQPGRGTEAFF. CDR3 coding DNA: TGTGCCAGCAGCCAACCAGGGCGAGGCACTGAAGCTTTCTTT.

The sample holds a few counts of this clone. This chain joins TRBV7-2 and TRBJ2-4; D gene unclear. V lost 5 bases, J lost 0 bases, and 23 bases lay in between. This CDR3 comprises 19 residues. In germline, CDR1 is SGHTA, CDR2 FQGNSA. The CDR3 coding sequence is TGTGCCAGCAGCCCTGGGGTTGGCGCCAAAATTATAGCCAAAAACATTCAGTACTTC. Amino acid sequence: CASSPGVGAKIIAKNIQYF.